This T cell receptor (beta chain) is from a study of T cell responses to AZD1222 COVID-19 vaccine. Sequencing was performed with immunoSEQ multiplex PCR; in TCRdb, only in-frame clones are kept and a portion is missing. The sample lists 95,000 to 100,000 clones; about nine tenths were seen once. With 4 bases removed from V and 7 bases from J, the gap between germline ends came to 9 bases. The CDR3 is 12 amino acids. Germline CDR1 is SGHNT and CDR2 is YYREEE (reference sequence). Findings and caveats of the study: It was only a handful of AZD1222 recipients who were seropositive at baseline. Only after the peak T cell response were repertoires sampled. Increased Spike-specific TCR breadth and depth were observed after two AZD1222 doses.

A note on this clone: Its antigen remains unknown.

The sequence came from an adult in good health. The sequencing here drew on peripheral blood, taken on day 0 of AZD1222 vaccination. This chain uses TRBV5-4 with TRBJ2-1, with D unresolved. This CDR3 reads CASSIGVNEQFF. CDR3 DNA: TGTGCCAGCAGCATAGGTGTAAATGAGCAGTTCTTC. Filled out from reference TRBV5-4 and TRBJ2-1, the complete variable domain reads ETGVTQSPTHLIKTRGQQVTLRCSSQSGHNTVSWYQQALGQGPQFIFQYYREEENGRGNFPPRFSGLQFPNYSSELNVNALELDDSALYLCASSIGVNEQFFGPGTRLTVL.